This T cell receptor (beta chain) appears in the sequencing data of a study of cytomegalovirus exposure and HLA in healthy donors. PCR involved 60 Vbeta and 13 Jbeta primers. Repertoires were generated with immunoSEQ multiplex PCR, while TCRdb's copy carries only in-frame clones and drops some. The sample carries over 100,000 clones, 65% to 80% recorded once. Of note for this clone: Its antigen is not identified.

The CDR3 contains 14 residues. The germline gives CDR1 SGHTA, CDR2 FQGNSA. The V and J ends lost 1 base and 2 bases respectively, with 8 bases between them. Study results and limitations: Among CMV-associated TCR beta chains, most appeared HLA-restricted in a later analysis. From TCR beta sequences, most subjects' HLA-A and HLA-B alleles were reportedly predicted accurately. For most TCR sequences rarity was the rule, although some public TCRs occurred in many donors. Cytomegalovirus association was assigned to 170 or so TCR beta chains.

The clonotype comes from a male donor in good health and CMV-seropositive. The rearrangement links TRBV7-2 to TRBJ1-2; possible D gene TRBD1, 5 bases. Sequencing was done on a sample of PBMCs. The CDR3, as DNA: TGTGCCAGCAGCTTAGGTCCAGGGAACTATGGCTACACCTTC. Translated: CASSLGPGNYGYTF.